This is a list of T cell receptor beta chains from one sample in a study of beta chain features in type 1 diabetes. TCRdb's copy holds only in-frame clones and misses some; the assay was immunoSEQ multiplex PCR. The sample shows roughly 40,000 clones, around 45% of them seen only once. The sequenced sample was central memory CD4+ T cells from blood. These TCRs come from a woman younger than 30 in good health. Each CDR3 is given with its conserved first and last residue. D genes are given only for firm matches. Only some rows state a clone size, as once, few, many or a class for expanded clones.

D: TRBD1
J: TRBJ2-7
length: 15
size: -
V: TRBV30
CDR3: CAWSPIGTGGHEQYF
DNA: TGTGCCTGGAGCCCCATTGGGACAGGGGGCCACGAGCAGTACTTC

D: -
J: TRBJ2-3
length: 15
size: -
V: TRBV5-5
CDR3: CASSWGDPATGTQYF
DNA: TGTGCCAGCAGCTGGGGGGACCCTGCGACGGGGACGCAGTATTTT

D: -
J: TRBJ1-1
length: 21
size: few
V: TRBV7-6
CDR3: CASSSRPPSGSGPGGNTEAFF
DNA: TGTGCCAGCAGCTCGCGACCCCCTTCTGGGTCTGGTCCCGGGGGGAACACTGAAGCTTTCTTT

D: -
J: TRBJ2-7
length: 14
size: -
V: TRBV18
CDR3: CASSPPYTTYEQYF
DNA: TGTGCCAGCTCACCACCATACACGACCTACGAGCAGTACTTC

D: -
J: TRBJ2-3
length: 14
size: -
V: TRBV5-4
CDR3: CASSLASGTDTQYF
DNA: TGTGCCAGCAGCTTGGCTTCAGGGACAGATACGCAGTATTTT

D: TRBD2
J: TRBJ2-1
length: 16
size: medium-sized
V: TRBV30
CDR3: CAWSVLSSGRAREQFF
DNA: TGTGCCTGGAGTGTACTCTCTAGCGGGAGGGCCCGTGAGCAGTTCTTC

D: TRBD2
J: TRBJ2-3
length: 15
size: -
V: TRBV2
CDR3: CASDGTSGETDTQYF
DNA: TGTGCCAGCGACGGAACTAGCGGGGAAACAGATACGCAGTATTTT

D: -
J: TRBJ1-1
length: 13
size: -
V: TRBV6-1
CDR3: CASRGGVGTEAFF
DNA: TGTGCCAGCAGGGGGGGGGTGGGGACTGAAGCTTTCTTT

D: -
J: TRBJ2-3
length: 16
size: -
V: TRBV5-1
CDR3: CASSLASRFGTDTQYF
DNA: TGCGCCAGCAGCTTGGCCTCCAGATTTGGCACAGATACGCAGTATTTT

D: TRBD2
J: TRBJ2-7
length: 15
size: -
V: TRBV5-1
CDR3: CASSELADSTYEQYF
DNA: TGCGCCAGCAGCGAACTAGCGGACTCTACCTACGAGCAGTACTTC

D: -
J: TRBJ2-3
length: 12
size: -
V: TRBV11-2
CDR3: CASSGSGDTQYF
DNA: TGTGCCAGCAGCGGGAGCGGAGATACGCAGTATTTT

D: -
J: TRBJ2-1
length: 13
size: -
V: TRBV5-8
CDR3: CASSLALSNEQFF
DNA: TGTGCCAGCAGCTTGGCCCTATCCAATGAGCAGTTCTTC

D: -
J: TRBJ1-1
length: 13
size: -
V: TRBV6-6
CDR3: CASTGGQNTEAFF
DNA: TGTGCCAGCACCGGCGGTCAGAACACTGAAGCTTTCTTT

D: TRBD1
J: TRBJ1-2
length: 16
size: few
V: TRBV5-6
CDR3: CASSRGVGGTAYGYTF
DNA: TGTGCCAGCAGCCGGGGTGTAGGCGGGACAGCTTATGGCTACACCTTC

D: -
J: TRBJ1-5
length: 14
size: -
V: TRBV5-4
CDR3: CASSDRTSNQPQHF
DNA: TGTGCCAGCAGCGACAGGACTAGCAATCAGCCCCAGCATTTT

D: TRBD2
J: TRBJ2-5
length: 16
size: -
V: TRBV2
CDR3: CASSEFTSGRQETQYF
DNA: TGTGCCAGCAGTGAATTTACTAGCGGGAGACAAGAGACCCAGTACTTC